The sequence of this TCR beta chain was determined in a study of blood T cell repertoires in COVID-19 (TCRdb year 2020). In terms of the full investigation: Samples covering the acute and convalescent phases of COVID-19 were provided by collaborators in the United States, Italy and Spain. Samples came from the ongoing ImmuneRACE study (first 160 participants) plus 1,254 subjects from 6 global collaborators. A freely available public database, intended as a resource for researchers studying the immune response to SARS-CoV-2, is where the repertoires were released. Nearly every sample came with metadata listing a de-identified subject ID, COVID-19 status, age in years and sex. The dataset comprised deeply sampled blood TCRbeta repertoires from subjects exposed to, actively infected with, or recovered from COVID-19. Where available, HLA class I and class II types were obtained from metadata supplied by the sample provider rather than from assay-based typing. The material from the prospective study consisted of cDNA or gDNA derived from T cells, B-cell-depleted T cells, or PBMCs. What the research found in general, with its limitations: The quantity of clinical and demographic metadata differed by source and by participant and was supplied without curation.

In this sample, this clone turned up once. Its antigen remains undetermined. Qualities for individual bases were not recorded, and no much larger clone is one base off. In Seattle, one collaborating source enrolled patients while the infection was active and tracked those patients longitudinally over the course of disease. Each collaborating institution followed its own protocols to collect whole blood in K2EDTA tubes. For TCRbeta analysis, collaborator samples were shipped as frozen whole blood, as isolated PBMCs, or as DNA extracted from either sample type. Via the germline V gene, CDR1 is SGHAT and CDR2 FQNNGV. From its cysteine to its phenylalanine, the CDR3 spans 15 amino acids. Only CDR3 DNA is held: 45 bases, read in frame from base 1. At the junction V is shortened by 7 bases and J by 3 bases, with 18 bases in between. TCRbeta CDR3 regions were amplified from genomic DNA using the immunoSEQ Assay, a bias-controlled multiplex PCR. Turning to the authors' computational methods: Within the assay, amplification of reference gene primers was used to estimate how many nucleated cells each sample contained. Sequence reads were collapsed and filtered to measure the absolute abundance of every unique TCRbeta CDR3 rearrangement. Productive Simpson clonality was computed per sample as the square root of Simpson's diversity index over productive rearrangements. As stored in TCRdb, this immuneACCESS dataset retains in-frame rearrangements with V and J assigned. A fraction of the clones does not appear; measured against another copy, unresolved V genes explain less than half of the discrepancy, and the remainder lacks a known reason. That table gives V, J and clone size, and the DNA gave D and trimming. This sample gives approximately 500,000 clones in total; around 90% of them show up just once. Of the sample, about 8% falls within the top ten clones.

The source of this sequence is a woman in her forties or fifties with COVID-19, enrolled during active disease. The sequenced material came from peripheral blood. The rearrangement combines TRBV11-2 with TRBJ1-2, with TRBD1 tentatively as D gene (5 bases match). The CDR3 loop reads CASTQGSDVYYGYTF. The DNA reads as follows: TGTGCCAGCACCCAGGGTTCCGACGTTTACTATGGCTACACCTTC. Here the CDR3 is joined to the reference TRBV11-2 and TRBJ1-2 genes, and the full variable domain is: EAGVAQSPRYKIIEKRQSVAFWCNPISGHATLYWYQQILGQGPKLLIQFQNNGVVDDSQLPKDRFSAERLKGVDSTLKIQPAKLEDSAVYLCASTQGSDVYYGYTFGSGTRLTVV.